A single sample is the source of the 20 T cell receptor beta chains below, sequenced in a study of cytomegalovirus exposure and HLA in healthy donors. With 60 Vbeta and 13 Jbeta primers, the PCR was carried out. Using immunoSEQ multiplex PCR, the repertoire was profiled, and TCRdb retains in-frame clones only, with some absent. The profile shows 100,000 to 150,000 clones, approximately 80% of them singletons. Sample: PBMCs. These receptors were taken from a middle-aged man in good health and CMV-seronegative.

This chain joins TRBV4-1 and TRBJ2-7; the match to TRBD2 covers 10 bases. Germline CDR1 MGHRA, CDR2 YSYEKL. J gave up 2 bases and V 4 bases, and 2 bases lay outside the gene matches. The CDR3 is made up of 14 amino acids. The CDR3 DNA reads TGCGCCAGCAGCCCTACTAGCGGGGCCTACGAGCAGTACTTC. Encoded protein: CASSPTSGAYEQYF.

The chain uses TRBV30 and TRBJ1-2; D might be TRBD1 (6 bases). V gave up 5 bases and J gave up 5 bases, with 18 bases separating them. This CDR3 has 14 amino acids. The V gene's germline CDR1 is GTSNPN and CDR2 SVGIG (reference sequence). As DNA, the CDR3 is TGTGCCTGGTCCGCGCGGGGGGCTGAGTATGGCTACACCTTC. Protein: CAWSARGAEYGYTF.

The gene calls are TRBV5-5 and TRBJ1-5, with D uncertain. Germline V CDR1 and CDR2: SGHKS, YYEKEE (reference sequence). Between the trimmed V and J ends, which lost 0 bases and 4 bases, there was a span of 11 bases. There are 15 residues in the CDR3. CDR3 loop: CASSLEWQPNQPQHF. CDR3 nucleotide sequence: TGTGCCAGCAGCTTGGAATGGCAACCGAATCAGCCCCAGCATTTT.

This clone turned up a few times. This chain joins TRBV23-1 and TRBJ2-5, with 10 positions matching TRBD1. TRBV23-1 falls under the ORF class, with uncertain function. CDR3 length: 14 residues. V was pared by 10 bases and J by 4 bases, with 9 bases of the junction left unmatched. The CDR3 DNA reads TGCGCCACCCCTCGACAGGGGGCTGGAGAGACCCAGTACTTC. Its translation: CATPRQGAGETQYF.

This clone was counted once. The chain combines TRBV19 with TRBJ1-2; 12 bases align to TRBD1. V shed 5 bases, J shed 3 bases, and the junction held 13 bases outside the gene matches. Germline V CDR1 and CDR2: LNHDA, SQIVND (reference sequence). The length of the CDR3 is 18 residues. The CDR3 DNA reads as TGTGCCAGTAGTCTAGGACCGGGACAGGGGGCAGAAGACTATGGCTACACCTTC. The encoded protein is CASSLGPGQGAEDYGYTF.

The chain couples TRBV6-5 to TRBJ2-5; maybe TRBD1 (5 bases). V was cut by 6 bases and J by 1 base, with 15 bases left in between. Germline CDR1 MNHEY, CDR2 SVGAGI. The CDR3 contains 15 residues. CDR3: CASRGAGPLQETQYF. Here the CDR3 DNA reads TGTGCCAGCAGAGGGGCAGGACCGCTCCAAGAGACCCAGTACTTC.

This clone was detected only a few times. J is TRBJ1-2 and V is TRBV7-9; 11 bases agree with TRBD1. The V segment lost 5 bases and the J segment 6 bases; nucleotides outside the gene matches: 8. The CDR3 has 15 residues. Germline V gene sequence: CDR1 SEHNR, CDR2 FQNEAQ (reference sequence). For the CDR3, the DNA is TGTGCCAGCAGCCCGGGACAGGGGGAAATAGATGGCTACACCTTC. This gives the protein CASSPGQGEIDGYTF.

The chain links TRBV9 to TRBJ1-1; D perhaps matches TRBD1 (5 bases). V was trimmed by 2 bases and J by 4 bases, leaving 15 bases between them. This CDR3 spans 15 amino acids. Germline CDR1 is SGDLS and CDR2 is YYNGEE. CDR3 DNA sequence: TGTGCCAGCAGCGTGGGGGGGGGTGGGGGCACTGAAGCTTTCTTT. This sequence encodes CASSVGGGGGTEAFF.

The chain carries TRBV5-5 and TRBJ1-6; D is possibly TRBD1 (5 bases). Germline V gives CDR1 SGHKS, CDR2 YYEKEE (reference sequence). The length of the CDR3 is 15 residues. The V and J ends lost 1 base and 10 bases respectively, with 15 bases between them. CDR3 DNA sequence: TGTGCCAGCAGCTTGAGTCCAGGGATCGACTCACCCCTCCACTTT. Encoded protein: CASSLSPGIDSPLHF.

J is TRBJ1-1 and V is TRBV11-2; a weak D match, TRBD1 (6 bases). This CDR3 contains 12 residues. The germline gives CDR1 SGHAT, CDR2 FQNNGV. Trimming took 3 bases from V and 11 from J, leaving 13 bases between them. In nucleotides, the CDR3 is TGTGCCAGCAGCTTTTCAGATACAGGGGCTTTCTTT. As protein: CASSFSDTGAFF.

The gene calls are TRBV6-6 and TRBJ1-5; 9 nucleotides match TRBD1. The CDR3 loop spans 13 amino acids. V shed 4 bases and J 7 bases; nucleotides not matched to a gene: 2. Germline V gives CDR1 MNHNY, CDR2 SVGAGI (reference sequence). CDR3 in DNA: TGTGCCAGCAGTTCACAGGGGGCACAGCCCCAGCATTTT. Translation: CASSSQGAQPQHF.

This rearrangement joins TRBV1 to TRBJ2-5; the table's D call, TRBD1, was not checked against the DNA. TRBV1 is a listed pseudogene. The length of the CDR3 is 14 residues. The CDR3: CTSSQGQGQETQYF. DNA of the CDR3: TGCACCAGCAGCCAAGGACAGGGACAAGAGACCCAGTACTTC.

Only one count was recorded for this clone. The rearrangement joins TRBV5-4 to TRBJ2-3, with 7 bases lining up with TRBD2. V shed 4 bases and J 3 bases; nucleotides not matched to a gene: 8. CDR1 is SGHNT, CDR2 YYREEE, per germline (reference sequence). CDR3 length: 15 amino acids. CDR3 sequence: CASSLAGGRTDTQYF. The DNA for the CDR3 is TGTGCCAGCAGCCTTGCCGGCGGGAGAACAGATACGCAGTATTTT.

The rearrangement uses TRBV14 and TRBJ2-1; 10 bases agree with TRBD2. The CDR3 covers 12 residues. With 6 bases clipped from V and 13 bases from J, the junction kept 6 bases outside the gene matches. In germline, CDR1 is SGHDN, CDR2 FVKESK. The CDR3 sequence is CASRPSGGGQFF. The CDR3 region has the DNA TGTGCCAGCAGACCTAGCGGGGGCGGTCAGTTCTTC.

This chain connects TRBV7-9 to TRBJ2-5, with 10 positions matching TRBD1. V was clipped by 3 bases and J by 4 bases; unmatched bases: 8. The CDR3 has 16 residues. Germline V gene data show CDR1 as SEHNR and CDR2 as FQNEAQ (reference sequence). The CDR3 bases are TGTGCCAGCAGCTTGGGGACAGGGGTGGTAAGAGAGACCCAGTACTTC. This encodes CASSLGTGVVRETQYF.

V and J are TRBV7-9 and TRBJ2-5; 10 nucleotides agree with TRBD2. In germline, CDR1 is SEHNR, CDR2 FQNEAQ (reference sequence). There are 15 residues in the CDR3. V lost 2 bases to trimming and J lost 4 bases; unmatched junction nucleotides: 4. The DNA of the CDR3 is TGTGCCAGCAGCTTACCTAGCGGGAGCCGAGAGACCCAGTACTTC. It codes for CASSLPSGSRETQYF.

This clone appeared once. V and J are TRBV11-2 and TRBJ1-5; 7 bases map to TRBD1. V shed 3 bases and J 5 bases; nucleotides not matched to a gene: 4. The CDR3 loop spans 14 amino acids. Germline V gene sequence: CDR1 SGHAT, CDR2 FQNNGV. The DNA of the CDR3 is TGTGCCAGCAGCTTGAACAGGGGCGATCAGCCCCAGCATTTT. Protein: CASSLNRGDQPQHF.

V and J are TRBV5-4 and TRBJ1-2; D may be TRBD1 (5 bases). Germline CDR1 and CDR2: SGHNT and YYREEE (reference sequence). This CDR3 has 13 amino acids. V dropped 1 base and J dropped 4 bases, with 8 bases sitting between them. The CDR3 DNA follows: TGTGCCAGCAGCTTGCAGGGCGCCTATGGCTACACCTTC. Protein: CASSLQGAYGYTF.

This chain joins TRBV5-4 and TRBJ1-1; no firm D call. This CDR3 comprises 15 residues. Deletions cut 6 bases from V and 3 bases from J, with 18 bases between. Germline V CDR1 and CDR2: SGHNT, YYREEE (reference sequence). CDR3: CASTFDGVKYTEAFF. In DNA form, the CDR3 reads TGTGCCAGCACCTTCGACGGAGTCAAGTACACTGAAGCTTTCTTT.

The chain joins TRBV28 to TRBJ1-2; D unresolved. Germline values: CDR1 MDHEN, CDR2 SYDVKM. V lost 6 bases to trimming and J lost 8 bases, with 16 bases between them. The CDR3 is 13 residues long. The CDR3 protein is CASSLGPNRGYTF. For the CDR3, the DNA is TGTGCCAGCAGCTTGGGCCCCAACCGCGGCTACACCTTC.